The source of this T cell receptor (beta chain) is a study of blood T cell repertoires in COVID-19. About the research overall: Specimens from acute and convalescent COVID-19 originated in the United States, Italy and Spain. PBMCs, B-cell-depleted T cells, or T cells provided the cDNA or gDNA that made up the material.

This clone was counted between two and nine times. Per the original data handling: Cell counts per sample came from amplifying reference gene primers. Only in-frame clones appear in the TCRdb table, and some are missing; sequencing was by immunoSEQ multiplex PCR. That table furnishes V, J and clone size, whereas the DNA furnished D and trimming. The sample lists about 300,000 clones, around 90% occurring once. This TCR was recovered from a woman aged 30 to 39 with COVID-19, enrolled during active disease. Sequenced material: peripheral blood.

The CDR3 DNA sequence: TGTGCCAGCAGCTTTCAGGCAGCTAATTCACCCCTCCACTTT. Its translation is CASSFQAANSPLHF. This sequence joins TRBV7-3 and TRBJ1-6; D is unclear. In germline, CDR1 is SGHTA, CDR2 FQGTGA. V lost 3 bases and J lost 6, with 9 bases in between. The CDR3 covers 14 residues.